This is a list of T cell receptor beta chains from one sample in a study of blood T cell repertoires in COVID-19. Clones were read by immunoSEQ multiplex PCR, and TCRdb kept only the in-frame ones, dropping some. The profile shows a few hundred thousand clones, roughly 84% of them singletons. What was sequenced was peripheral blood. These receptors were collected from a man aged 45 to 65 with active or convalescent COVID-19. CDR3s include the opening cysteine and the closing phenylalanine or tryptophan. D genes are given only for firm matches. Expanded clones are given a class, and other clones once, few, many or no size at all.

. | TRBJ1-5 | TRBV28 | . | CASSFTGPQPQHF | TGTGCCAGCAGTTTCACAGGGCCTCAGCCCCAGCATTTT
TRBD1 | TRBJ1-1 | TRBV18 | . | CASSNRGSDTEAFF | TGTGCCAGCTCTAACAGGGGATCGGACACTGAAGCTTTCTTT
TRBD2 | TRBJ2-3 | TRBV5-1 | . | CASSLSSGRFADTQYF | TGCGCCAGCAGCTTGTCCAGCGGGAGATTTGCAGATACGCAGTATTTT
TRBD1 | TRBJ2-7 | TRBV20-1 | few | CSGDRVEEQYF | TGCAGTGGGGACAGGGTCGAAGAGCAGTACTTC
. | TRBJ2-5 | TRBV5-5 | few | CASRVQGGETQYF | TGTGCCAGCAGGGTACAGGGAGGGGAGACCCAGTACTTC
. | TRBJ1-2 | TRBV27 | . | CASSLSPAGYYGYTF | TGTGCCAGCAGTTTATCCCCGGCGGGATACTATGGCTACACCTTC
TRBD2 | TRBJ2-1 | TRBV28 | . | CASRKLAGGPSSYNEQFF | TGTGCCAGCAGAAAACTAGCGGGAGGACCTAGCTCCTACAATGAGCAGTTCTTC
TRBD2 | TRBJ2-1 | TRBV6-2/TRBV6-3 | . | CASSYQLAGGLGGEQFF | TGTGCCAGCAGTTACCAACTAGCGGGAGGCCTCGGGGGTGAGCAGTTCTTC
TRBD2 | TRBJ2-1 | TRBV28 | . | CASRMIAGGPSHGEQFF | TGTGCCAGCAGGATGATAGCGGGGGGGCCATCCCACGGTGAGCAGTTCTTC
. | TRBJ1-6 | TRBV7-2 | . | CASSGRQAPNSPLHF | TGTGCCAGCAGCGGACGACAGGCCCCTAATTCACCCCTCCACTTT
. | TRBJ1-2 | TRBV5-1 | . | CASSGSGEYYGYTF | TGCGCCAGCAGTGGGTCAGGGGAGTACTATGGCTACACCTTC
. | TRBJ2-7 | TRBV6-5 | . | CASSYSIPTGPYEQYF | TGTGCCAGCAGTTACTCCATCCCGACAGGTCCCTACGAGCAGTACTTC
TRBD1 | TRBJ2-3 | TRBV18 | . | CASSGPGQLTDTQYF | TGTGCCAGCTCAGGACCGGGACAGCTCACAGATACGCAGTATTTT
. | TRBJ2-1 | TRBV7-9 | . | CASSRTSLLYNEQFF | TGTGCCAGCAGTCGTACTAGTCTTCTCTACAATGAGCAGTTCTTC
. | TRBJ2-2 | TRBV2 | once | CASSEGRERTGELFF | TGTGCCAGCAGTGAGGGCAGGGAAAGGACCGGGGAGCTGTTTTTT
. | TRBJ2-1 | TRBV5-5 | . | CASSLVGLAVYNEQFF | TGTGCCAGCAGCTTGGTTGGGCTAGCCGTGTACAATGAGCAGTTCTTC
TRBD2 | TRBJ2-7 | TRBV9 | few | CASSAGAGGFTYEQYF | TGTGCCAGCAGCGCCGGGGCGGGAGGGTTCACCTACGAGCAGTACTTC
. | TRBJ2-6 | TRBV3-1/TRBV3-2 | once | CASSRIQIKGSGANVLTF | TGTGCCAGCAGCCGCATACAGATTAAAGGCTCTGGGGCCAACGTCCTGACTTTC
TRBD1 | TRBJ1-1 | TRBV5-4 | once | CASSGTGGNTEAFF | TGTGCCAGCAGCGGGACAGGGGGGAACACTGAAGCTTTCTTT
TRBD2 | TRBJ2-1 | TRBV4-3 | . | CASSQALAGGPRYNEQFF | TGCGCCAGCAGCCAAGCCCTAGCGGGAGGGCCGCGCTACAATGAGCAGTTCTTC
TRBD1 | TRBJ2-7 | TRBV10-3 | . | CAISDRGQGYEQYF | TGTGCCATCAGTGACCGGGGACAGGGCTACGAGCAGTACTTC
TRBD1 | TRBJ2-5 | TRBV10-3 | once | CAISENLPGQGYQETQYF | TGTGCCATCAGTGAGAACCTTCCGGGACAGGGGTACCAAGAGACCCAGTACTTC
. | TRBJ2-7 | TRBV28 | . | CASSSQGSGYEQYF | TGTGCCAGCAGTTCACAGGGTTCTGGGTACGAGCAGTACTTC
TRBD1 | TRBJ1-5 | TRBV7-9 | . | CASSIGTATNQPQHF | TGTGCCAGCAGCATAGGGACAGCCACTAATCAGCCCCAGCATTTT
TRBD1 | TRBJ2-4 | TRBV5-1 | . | CASSLPGTGTQYF | TGCGCCAGCAGCTTACCCGGGACAGGGACACAGTACTTC
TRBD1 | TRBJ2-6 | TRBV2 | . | CASSSITGVGANVLTF | TGTGCCAGCAGCTCTATAACAGGGGTCGGGGCCAACGTCCTGACTTTC
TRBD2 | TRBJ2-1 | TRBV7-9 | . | CASSFGGTSYNEQFF | TGTGCCAGCAGCTTCGGGGGGACCAGCTACAATGAGCAGTTCTTC
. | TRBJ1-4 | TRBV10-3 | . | CAISGVPTNEKLFF | TGTGCCATCTCGGGGGTCCCAACTAATGAAAAACTGTTTTTT
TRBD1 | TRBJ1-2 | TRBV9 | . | CASSTPSGQGRDGYTF | TGTGCCAGCAGCACCCCCTCGGGACAGGGAAGGGATGGCTACACCTTC
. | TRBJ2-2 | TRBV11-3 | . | CASSLNSNTGELFF | TGTGCCAGCAGCTTAAACTCGAACACCGGGGAGCTGTTTTTT
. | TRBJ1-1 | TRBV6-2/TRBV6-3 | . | CASTYNRQSMNTEAFF | TGTGCCAGCACTTACAACCGACAGAGCATGAACACTGAAGCTTTCTTT
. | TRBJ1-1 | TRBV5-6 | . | CASSLALTEAFF | TGTGCCAGCAGCTTAGCCCTTACTGAAGCTTTCTTT
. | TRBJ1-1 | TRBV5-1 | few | CASSLREGLDAFF | TGCGCCAGCAGCCTCCGGGAGGGCCTTGATGCTTTCTTT
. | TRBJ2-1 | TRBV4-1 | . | CASSQDPGSSSYNEQFF | TGCGCCAGCAGCCAAGATCCAGGATCGAGCTCCTACAATGAGCAGTTCTTC
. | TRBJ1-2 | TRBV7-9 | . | CASRSAGAPHGYTF | TGTGCCAGCAGGTCAGCTGGGGCCCCTCATGGCTACACCTTC
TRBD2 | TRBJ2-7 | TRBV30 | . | CAWSGTSGSIYEQYF | TGTGCCTGGAGTGGGACTAGCGGGAGTATCTACGAGCAGTACTTC
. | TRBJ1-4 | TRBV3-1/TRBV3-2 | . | CASSRSEKLFF | TGTGCCAGCAGCCGATCCGAGAAACTGTTTTTT
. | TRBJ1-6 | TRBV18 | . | CASSPRQTGRNSPLHF | TGTGCCAGCTCACCGCGCCAAACAGGGCGGAATTCACCCCTCCACTTT
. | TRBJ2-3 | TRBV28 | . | CASSLNTNTQYF | TGTGCCAGCAGTTTAAACACGAATACGCAGTATTTT
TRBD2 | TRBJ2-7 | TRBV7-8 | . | CASSLIPGGSYEQYF | TGTGCCAGCAGCTTAATACCGGGGGGGTCATACGAGCAGTACTTC
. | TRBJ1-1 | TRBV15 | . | CATSRDRANTEAFF | TGTGCCACCAGCAGAGACAGGGCAAACACTGAAGCTTTCTTT
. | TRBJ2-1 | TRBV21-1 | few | CASNHSHNEQFF | TGTGCCAGCAACCACAGCCACAATGAGCAGTTCTTC
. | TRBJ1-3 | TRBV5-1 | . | CASSPRPGDPSGNTIYF | TGCGCCAGCAGCCCCCGCCCGGGGGACCCATCTGGAAACACCATATATTTT
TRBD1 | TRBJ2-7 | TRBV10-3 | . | CAIRAGTDLYEQYF | TGTGCCATCAGGGCCGGGACAGACCTCTACGAGCAGTACTTC
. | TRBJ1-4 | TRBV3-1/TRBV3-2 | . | CASSQSSGGYEKLFF | TGTGCCAGCAGCCAGAGCAGTGGGGGGTACGAAAAACTGTTTTTT